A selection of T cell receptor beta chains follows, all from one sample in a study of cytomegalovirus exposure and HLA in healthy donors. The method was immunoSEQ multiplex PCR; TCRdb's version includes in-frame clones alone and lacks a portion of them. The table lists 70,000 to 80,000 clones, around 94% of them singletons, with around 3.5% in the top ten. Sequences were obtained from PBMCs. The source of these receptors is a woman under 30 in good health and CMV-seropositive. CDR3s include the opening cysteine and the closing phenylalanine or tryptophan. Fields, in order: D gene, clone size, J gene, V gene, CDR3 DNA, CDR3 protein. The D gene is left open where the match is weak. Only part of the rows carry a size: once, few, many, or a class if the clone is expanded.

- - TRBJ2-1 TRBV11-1 TGTGCCAGCAGGAGACAGCGCGATGAGCAGTTCTTC CASRRQRDEQFF
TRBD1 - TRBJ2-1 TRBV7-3 TGTGCCAGCAGCTCGGGACAGGGGTCTCTCAATGAGCAGTTCTTC CASSSGQGSLNEQFF
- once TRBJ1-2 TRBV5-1 TGCGCCAGCAGCCCAGCCACAGGGCCGGTATTGGACTATGGCTACACCTTC CASSPATGPVLDYGYTF
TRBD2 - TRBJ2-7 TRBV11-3 TGTGCCAGCAGCTCTACTAGCGGGGGTCAATACGAGCAGTACTTC CASSSTSGGQYEQYF
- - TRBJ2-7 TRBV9 TGTGCCAGCAGCGTAGAGGGGAAAACAGGGTCCTACGAGCAGTACTTC CASSVEGKTGSYEQYF
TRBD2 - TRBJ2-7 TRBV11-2 TGTGCCAGCAGCTTCGCACTAGCGGGGGGATACGAGCAGTACTTC CASSFALAGGYEQYF
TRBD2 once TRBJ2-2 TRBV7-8 TGTGCCAGCAGTCGGGATAGCGGGAGAGCCGGGGAGCTGTTTTTT CASSRDSGRAGELFF
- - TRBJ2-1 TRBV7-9 TGTGCCAGCAGCTTAGCGCGCAGGCTAACCTACAATGAGCAGTTCTTC CASSLARRLTYNEQFF
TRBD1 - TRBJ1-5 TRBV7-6 TGTGCCAGCAGCTTATATGGGGCGAGGGGGCAGCAGCCCCAGCATTTT CASSLYGARGQQPQHF
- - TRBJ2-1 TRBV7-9 TGTGCCAGCAGCTCTCGGGACTACAATGAGCAGTTCTTC CASSSRDYNEQFF
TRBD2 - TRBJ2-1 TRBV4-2 TGTGCCAGCAGCCAGCGGACTAGCGGGGGGGCGTACAATGAGCAGTTCTTC CASSQRTSGGAYNEQFF
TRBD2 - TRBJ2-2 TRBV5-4 TGTGCCAGCAGCTTGTCAATCTTTGCGGGAGACACCGGGGAGCTGTTTTTT CASSLSIFAGDTGELFF
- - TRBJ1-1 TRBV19 TGTGCCAGTAGTAGGCAGGCAGGCACTGAAGCTTTCTTT CASSRQAGTEAFF
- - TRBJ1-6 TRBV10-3 TGTGCCATCAGAGACTCCTCCCCGGGGTCACCCCTCCACTTT CAIRDSSPGSPLHF
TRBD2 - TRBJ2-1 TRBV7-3 TGTGCCAGCAGCTTAAGGGGCGGGACTACCAACAATGAGCAGTTCTTC CASSLRGGTTNNEQFF
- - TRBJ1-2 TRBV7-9 TGTGCCAGCAGCTTAGACGACAGGAACGGCTACACCTTC CASSLDDRNGYTF
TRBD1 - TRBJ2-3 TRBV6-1 TGTGCCAGCGGTAGACAGGGGGAGGCAGATACGCAGTATTTT CASGRQGEADTQYF
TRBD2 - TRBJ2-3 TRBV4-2 TGTGCCAGCAGCCTAAGTAGCGGGAGTGGGACAGATACGCAGTATTTT CASSLSSGSGTDTQYF
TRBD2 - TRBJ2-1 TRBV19 TGTGCCAGTAGTATAGAATCCCCAGCGGGAGTTATGGATGAGCAGTTCTTC CASSIESPAGVMDEQFF
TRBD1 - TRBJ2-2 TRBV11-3 TGTGCCAGCAGCTCGACAGGGGTGAAGACCGGGGAGCTGTTTTTT CASSSTGVKTGELFF
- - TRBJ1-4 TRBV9 TGTGCCAGCAGCGAGCGGGGGCAAGGAGAAAAACTGTTTTTT CASSERGQGEKLFF
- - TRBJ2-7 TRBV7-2 TGTGCCAGCAGCAAGATGAACGGGAGAGGCTACGAGCAGTACTTC CASSKMNGRGYEQYF
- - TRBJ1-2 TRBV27 TGTGCCAGCAGTCCCCGACAGGTCCAAGGTGGCTACACCTTC CASSPRQVQGGYTF
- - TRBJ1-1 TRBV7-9 TGTGCCAGCAGCTTATCCAGACAGTCCTCACGGGCTTTCTTT CASSLSRQSSRAFF
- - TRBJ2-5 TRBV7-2 TGTGCCAGCAGCTTAGACGCCAGACAGGGAGGAAGAGAGACCCAGTACTTC CASSLDARQGGRETQYF
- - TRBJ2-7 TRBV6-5 TGTGCCGTCTCTCTGCGGGCGGGATCCTACGAGCAGTACTTC CAVSLRAGSYEQYF
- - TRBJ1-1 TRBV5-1 TGCGCCAGCAGTTCAGACAGACAGAACACTGAAGCTTTCTTT CASSSDRQNTEAFF
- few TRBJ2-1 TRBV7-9 TGTGCCAGCAGCTTACGCCTTGGTGTGGAAACTAGCCACAATGAGCAGTTCTTC CASSLRLGVETSHNEQFF
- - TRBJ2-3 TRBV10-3 TGTGCCACCGCCAACACCGACCTTAGACAGGCACATACGCAGTATTTT CATANTDLRQAHTQYF
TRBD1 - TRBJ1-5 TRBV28 TGTGCCAGCAGAATTACAGGGGGCAGCAATCAGCCCCAGCATTTT CASRITGGSNQPQHF
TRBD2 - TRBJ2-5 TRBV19 TGTGCCAGTAGTATAGATCTCCAAGCTAGCGGGGGATCATGGACCCAGTACTTC CASSIDLQASGGSWTQYF
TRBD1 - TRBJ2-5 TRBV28 TGTGCCAGCAGTTTCTCCCGGACAGGGGTTCGGGGAGAGACCCAGTACTTC CASSFSRTGVRGETQYF
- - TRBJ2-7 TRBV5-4 TGTGCCAGCAGCCCACGAGGGACATCTCTCCACTACGAGCAGTACTTC CASSPRGTSLHYEQYF
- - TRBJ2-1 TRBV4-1 TGCGCCAGCAGCCAAGATCCCCGGTCGGTCATCGACAATGAGCAGTTCTTC CASSQDPRSVIDNEQFF
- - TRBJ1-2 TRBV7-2 TGTGCCAGCAGCTTAGATTCCAGGGTGTATGGCTACACCTTC CASSLDSRVYGYTF
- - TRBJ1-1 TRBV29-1 TGCAGCGTTGTGGCGGCGATGAACACTGAAGCTTTCTTT CSVVAAMNTEAFF
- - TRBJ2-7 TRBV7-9 TGTGCCAGCTCCAATAAGCCGGGACTGAGGTACGAGCAGTACTTC CASSNKPGLRYEQYF
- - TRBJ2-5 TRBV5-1 TGCGCCAGCAGCCCAACTACCGAGGGGACCCAGTACTTC CASSPTTEGTQYF
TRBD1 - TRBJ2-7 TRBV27 TGTGCCAGCAGTAAAGGGACAGCCCCCTACGAGCAGTACTTC CASSKGTAPYEQYF
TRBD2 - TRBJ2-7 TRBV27 TGTGCCAGCAGTTTTTTAGGTTGGACTAGCGTCTACGAGCAGTACTTC CASSFLGWTSVYEQYF
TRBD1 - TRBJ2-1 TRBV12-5 TGTGCTAGTGCCCGGGGACAGGGGATGGATGAGCAGTTCTTC CASARGQGMDEQFF